The present T cell receptor beta chain was sequenced within a study of blood T cell repertoires in COVID-19. Study background: Specimens from acute and convalescent COVID-19 originated in the United States, Italy and Spain. T cells, B-cell-depleted T cells, or PBMCs provided the cDNA or gDNA that served as material.

The germline V gene encodes CDR1 MNHEY and CDR2 SMNVEV (reference sequence). J gave up 6 bases and V 3 bases, and 8 bases lay outside the gene matches. CDR3 length equals 15 residues. Original handling: Nucleated cell counts were estimated from reference gene primer amplification. Assay: immunoSEQ multiplex PCR; the TCRdb copy retains only in-frame clones and omits some. V, J and clone size derive from that table, while D and trimming were established from the DNA sequence. The profile shows approximately 220,000 clones, 80% to 90% of them singletons. The chain has TRBV27 and TRBJ2-7; TRBD2 agrees at 10 bases. Material: peripheral blood. The sequence came from a woman in her forties or fifties with acute or convalescent COVID-19. The CDR3 nucleotides are TGTGCCAGCAGTTTCCTAAGCGGGAGGGCAGCCGAGCAGTACTTC. It specifies CASSFLSGRAAEQYF.